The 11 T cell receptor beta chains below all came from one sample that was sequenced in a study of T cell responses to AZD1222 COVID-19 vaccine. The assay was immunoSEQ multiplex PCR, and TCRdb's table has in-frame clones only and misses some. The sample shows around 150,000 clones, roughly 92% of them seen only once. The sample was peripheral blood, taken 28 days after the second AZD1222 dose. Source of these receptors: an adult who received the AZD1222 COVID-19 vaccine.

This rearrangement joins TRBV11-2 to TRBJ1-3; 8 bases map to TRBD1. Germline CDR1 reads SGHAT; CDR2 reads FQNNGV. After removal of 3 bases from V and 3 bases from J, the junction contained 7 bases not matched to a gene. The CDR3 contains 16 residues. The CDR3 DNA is TGTGCCAGCAGCTTTGTACAGGGGGTTGTTGGAAACACCATATATTTT. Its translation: CASSFVQGVVGNTIYF.

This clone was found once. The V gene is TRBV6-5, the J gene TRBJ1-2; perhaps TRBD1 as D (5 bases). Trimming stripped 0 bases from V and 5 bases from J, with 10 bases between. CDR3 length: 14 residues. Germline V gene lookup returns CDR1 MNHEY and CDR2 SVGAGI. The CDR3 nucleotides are TGTGCCAGCAGTTACTCGAGGGGTTTGTATGGCTACACCTTC. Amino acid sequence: CASSYSRGLYGYTF.

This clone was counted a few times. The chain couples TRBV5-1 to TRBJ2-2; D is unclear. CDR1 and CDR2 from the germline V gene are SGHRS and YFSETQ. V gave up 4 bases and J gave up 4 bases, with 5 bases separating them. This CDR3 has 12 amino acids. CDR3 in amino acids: CASSPPTGELFF. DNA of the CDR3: TGCGCCAGCAGCCCCCCCACCGGGGAGCTGTTTTTT.

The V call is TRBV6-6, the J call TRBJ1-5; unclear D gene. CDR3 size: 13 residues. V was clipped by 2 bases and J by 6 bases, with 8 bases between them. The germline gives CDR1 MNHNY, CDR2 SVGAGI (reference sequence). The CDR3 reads CASSYLDIQPQHF. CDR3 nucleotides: TGTGCCAGCAGTTACCTGGATATTCAGCCCCAGCATTTT.

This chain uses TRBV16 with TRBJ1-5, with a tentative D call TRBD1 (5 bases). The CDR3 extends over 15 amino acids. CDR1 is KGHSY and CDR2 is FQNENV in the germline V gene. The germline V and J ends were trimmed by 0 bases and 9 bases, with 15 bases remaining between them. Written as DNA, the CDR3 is TGTGCCAGCAGCCAATCGGGGACCCTTTCGGGGCCCCAGCATTTT. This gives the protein CASSQSGTLSGPQHF.

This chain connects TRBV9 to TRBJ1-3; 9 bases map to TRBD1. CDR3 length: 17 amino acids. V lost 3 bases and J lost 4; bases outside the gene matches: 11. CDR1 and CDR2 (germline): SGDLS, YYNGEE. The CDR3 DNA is TGTGCCAGCAGCGAGGAAACGAACAGGGGGCTGGGAAACACCATATATTTT. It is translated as CASSEETNRGLGNTIYF.

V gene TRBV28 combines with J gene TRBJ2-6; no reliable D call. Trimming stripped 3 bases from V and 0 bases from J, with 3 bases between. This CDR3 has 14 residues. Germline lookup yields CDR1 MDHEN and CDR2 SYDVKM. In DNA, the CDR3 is TGTGCCAGCAGTTTCCGCTCTGGGGCCAACGTCCTGACTTTC. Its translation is CASSFRSGANVLTF. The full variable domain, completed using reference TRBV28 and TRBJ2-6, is DVKVTQSSRYLVKRTGEKVFLECVQDMDHENMFWYRQDPGLGLRLIYFSYDVKMKEKGDIPEGYSVSREKKERFSLILESASTNQTSMYLCASSFRSGANVLTFGAGSRLTVL.

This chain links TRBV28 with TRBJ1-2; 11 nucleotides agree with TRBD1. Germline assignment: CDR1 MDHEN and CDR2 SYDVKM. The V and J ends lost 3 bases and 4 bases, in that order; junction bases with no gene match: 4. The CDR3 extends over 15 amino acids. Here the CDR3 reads CASSLEGQGVYGYTF. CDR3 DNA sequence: TGTGCCAGCAGTTTGGAGGGACAGGGGGTCTATGGCTACACCTTC.

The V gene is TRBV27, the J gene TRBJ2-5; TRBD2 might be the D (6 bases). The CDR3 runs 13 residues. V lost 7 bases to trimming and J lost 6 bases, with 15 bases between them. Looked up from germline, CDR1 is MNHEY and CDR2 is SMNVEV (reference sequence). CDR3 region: CASTGGMQKTQYF. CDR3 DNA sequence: TGTGCCAGCACTGGGGGGATGCAAAAGACCCAGTACTTC.

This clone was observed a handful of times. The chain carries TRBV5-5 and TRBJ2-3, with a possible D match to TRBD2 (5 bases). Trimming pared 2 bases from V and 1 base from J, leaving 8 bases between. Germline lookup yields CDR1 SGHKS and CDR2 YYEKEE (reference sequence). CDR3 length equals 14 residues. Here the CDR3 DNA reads TGTGCCAGCAGCTTCAGCGGCGGCACAGATACGCAGTATTTT. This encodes CASSFSGGTDTQYF.

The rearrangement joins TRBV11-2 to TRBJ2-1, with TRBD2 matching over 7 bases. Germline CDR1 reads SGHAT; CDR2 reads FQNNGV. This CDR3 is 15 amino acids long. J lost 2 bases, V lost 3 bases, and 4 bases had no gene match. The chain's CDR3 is CASSLVGGAYNEQFF. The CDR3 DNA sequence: TGTGCCAGCAGCTTGGTTGGGGGGGCCTACAATGAGCAGTTCTTC.